The 9 T cell receptor beta chains below all came from one sample that was sequenced in a study of T cell responses to AZD1222 COVID-19 vaccine. Some clones are missing from TCRdb's copy, which holds only in-frame ones; the method was immunoSEQ multiplex PCR. The repertoire holds 150,000 to 200,000 clones, with over 80% as singletons. The specimen was peripheral blood, collected on day 0 of MenACWY control vaccination. The receptor set was obtained from an adult in good health.

V and J are TRBV2 and TRBJ2-7, with 13 bases matching TRBD2. This CDR3 contains 18 residues. V was pared by 4 bases and J by 0 bases, with 9 bases of the junction left unmatched. Per the germline V gene, CDR1 is SNHLY and CDR2 is FYNNEI. The CDR3 here is CASSVGGGLAGASYEQYF. The CDR3 DNA follows: TGTGCCAGCAGTGTGGGCGGCGGACTAGCGGGGGCCTCCTACGAGCAGTACTTC.

The rearrangement links TRBV2 to TRBJ1-2; unclear D gene. Trimming removed 4 bases from V and 4 bases from J, with 13 bases in between. The CDR3 consists of 14 residues. Germline V lookup: CDR1 SNHLY, CDR2 FYNNEI. The CDR3: CASSGQATGYGYTF. As DNA, the CDR3 is TGTGCCAGCAGTGGACAAGCGACCGGCTATGGCTACACCTTC.

A note on this clone: The sample contains more than one DNA sequence encoding this CDR3. V is TRBV19 and J is TRBJ1-4; TRBD1 might be the D (5 bases). The CDR3 loop spans 12 amino acids. Between the trimmed V and J ends, which lost 2 bases and 8 bases, there was a span of 6 bases. Per the germline V gene, CDR1 is LNHDA and CDR2 is SQIVND (reference sequence). The CDR3 DNA reads as TGTGCCAGTAGTATACGGGGCGAAAAACTGTTTTTT. It translates to CASSIRGEKLFF.

This chain connects TRBV6-5 to TRBJ1-1; D remains ambiguous. V was trimmed by 0 bases and J by 4 bases, leaving 12 bases between them. This CDR3 spans 15 amino acids. CDR1 is MNHEY and CDR2 is SVGAGI in the germline V gene. CDR3 in DNA: TGTGCCAGCAGTTACTCGCTTTCGGGCGGCACTGAAGCTTTCTTT. Amino acid sequence: CASSYSLSGGTEAFF.

The rearrangement uses TRBV28 and TRBJ1-1; 10 bases map to TRBD1. Germline values: CDR1 MDHEN, CDR2 SYDVKM. The junction had 10 bases not matched to a gene; V was cut back by 3 bases and J by 3 bases. The CDR3 runs to 17 residues. The CDR3, as DNA: TGTGCCAGCAGTTTGGTCCTTAGGGACAGGGGTCACACTGAAGCTTTCTTT. Amino acid sequence: CASSLVLRDRGHTEAFF. The whole variable domain, filled in from reference TRBV28 and TRBJ1-1, reads DVKVTQSSRYLVKRTGEKVFLECVQDMDHENMFWYRQDPGLGLRLIYFSYDVKMKEKGDIPEGYSVSREKKERFSLILESASTNQTSMYLCASSLVLRDRGHTEAFFGQGTRLTVV.

The DNA for the CDR3 is TGTGCCAGCAGCTACGGAGGGGAAAAACTGTTTTTT. Protein product: CASSYGGEKLFF. V is TRBV5-5 and J is TRBJ1-4, with no clear D. Trimming removed 3 bases from V and 8 bases from J, with 8 bases in between. Germline CDR1 SGHKS, CDR2 YYEKEE (reference sequence). The length of the CDR3 is 12 residues.

V is TRBV7-6 and J is TRBJ2-5; D remains ambiguous. Trimming removed 3 bases at V and 2 bases at J, with 7 bases between. The germline V gene encodes CDR1 SGHVS and CDR2 FNYEAQ. The CDR3 has 13 amino acids. The CDR3 region is CASSFRRQETQYF. The CDR3, as DNA: TGTGCCAGCAGCTTCAGGAGACAAGAGACCCAGTACTTC.

The chain uses TRBV19 and TRBJ2-1; 9 positions agree with TRBD1. Germline V gene lookup returns CDR1 LNHDA and CDR2 SQIVND (reference sequence). The V segment lost 3 bases and the J segment 4 bases; nucleotides outside the gene matches: 22. This CDR3 is 21 amino acids long. The CDR3 loop is CASSIGIKGQGINYGYNEQFF. CDR3 nucleotides: TGTGCCAGTAGTATCGGGATTAAGGGACAGGGAATAAACTATGGGTACAATGAGCAGTTCTTC.

The V gene is TRBV5-1, the J gene TRBJ2-7; no clear D. CDR1 is SGHRS, CDR2 YFSETQ, per germline. The CDR3 is 12 amino acids. Trimming stripped 2 bases from V and 5 bases from J, with 8 bases between. The CDR3 bases are TGCGCCAGCAGCTTCCGGGCCAACGAGCAGTACTTC. Its translation: CASSFRANEQYF. Full variable domain (missing parts from reference TRBV5-1 and TRBJ2-7): KAGVTQTPRYLIKTRGQQVTLSCSPISGHRSVSWYQQTPGQGLQFLFEYFSETQRNKGNFPGRFSGRQFSNSRSEMNVSTLELGDSALYLCASSFRANEQYFGPGTRLTVT.